The following is a T cell receptor beta chain sequence with its context. The CDR3 spans 16 residues. Germline V CDR1 and CDR2: WSHSY, SAAADI. The V and J ends lost 2 bases and 4 bases, in that order; junction bases with no gene match: 8. This sample is part of a study of radiotherapy plus CTLA-4 blockade in lung cancer. The method was immunoSEQ multiplex PCR; TCRdb's version includes in-frame clones alone and lacks a portion of them. The data show about 48,000 clones, with approximately 78% seen just once and about 3.6% held by the top ten. The chain uses TRBV10-2 and TRBJ1-5; TRBD1 matches at 7 bases. Sequenced material: peripheral blood, taken from a patient treated with radiotherapy plus ipilimumab. This TCR came from a human donor with non-small cell lung cancer who had stable disease on radiotherapy plus ipilimumab. The chain's CDR3 is CASSEVLTGMNQPQHF. DNA of the CDR3: TGCGCCAGCAGTGAGGTCTTGACAGGGATGAATCAGCCCCAGCATTTT.